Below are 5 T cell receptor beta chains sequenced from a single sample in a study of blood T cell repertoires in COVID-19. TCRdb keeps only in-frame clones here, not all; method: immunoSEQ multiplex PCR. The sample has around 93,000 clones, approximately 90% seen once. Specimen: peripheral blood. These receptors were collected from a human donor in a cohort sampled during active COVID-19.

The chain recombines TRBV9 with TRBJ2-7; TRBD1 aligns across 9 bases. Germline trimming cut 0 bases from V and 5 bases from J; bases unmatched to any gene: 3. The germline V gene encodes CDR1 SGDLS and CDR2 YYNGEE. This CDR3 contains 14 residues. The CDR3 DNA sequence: TGTGCCAGCAGCGTAGGGACAGGGGACCACGAGCAGTACTTC. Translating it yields CASSVGTGDHEQYF. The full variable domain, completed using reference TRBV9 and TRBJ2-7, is DSGVTQTPKHLITATGQRVTLRCSPRSGDLSVYWYQQSLDQGLQFLIQYYNGEERAKGNILERFSAQQFPDLHSELNLSSLELGDSALYFCASSVGTGDHEQYFGPGTRLTVT.

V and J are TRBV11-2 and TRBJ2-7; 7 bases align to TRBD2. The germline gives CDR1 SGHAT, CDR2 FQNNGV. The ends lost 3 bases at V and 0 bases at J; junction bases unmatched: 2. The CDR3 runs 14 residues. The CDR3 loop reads CASSFRDYSYEQYF. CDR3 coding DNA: TGTGCCAGCAGCTTCCGGGACTACTCCTACGAGCAGTACTTC.

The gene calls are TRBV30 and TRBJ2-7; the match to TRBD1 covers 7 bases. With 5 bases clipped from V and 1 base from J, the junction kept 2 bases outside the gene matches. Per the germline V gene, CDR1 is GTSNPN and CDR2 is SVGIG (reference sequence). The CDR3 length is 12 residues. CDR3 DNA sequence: TGTGCCTGGGAGGGACAGTCCTACGAGCAGTACTTC. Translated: CAWEGQSYEQYF.

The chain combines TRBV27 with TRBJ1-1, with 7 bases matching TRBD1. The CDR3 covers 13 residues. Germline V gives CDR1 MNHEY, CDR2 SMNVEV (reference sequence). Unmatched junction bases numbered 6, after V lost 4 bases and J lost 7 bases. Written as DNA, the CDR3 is TGTGCCAGCAGTTCTCGGACAGGCAGTGAAGCTTTCTTT. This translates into CASSSRTGSEAFF.

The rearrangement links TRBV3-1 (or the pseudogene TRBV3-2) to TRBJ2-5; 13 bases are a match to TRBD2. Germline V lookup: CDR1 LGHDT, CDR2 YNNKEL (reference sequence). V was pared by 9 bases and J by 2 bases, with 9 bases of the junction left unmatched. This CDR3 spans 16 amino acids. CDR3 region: CASRTSGSSGQETQYF. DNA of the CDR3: TGTGCCAGTAGGACTAGCGGGAGTTCGGGTCAAGAGACCCAGTACTTC.